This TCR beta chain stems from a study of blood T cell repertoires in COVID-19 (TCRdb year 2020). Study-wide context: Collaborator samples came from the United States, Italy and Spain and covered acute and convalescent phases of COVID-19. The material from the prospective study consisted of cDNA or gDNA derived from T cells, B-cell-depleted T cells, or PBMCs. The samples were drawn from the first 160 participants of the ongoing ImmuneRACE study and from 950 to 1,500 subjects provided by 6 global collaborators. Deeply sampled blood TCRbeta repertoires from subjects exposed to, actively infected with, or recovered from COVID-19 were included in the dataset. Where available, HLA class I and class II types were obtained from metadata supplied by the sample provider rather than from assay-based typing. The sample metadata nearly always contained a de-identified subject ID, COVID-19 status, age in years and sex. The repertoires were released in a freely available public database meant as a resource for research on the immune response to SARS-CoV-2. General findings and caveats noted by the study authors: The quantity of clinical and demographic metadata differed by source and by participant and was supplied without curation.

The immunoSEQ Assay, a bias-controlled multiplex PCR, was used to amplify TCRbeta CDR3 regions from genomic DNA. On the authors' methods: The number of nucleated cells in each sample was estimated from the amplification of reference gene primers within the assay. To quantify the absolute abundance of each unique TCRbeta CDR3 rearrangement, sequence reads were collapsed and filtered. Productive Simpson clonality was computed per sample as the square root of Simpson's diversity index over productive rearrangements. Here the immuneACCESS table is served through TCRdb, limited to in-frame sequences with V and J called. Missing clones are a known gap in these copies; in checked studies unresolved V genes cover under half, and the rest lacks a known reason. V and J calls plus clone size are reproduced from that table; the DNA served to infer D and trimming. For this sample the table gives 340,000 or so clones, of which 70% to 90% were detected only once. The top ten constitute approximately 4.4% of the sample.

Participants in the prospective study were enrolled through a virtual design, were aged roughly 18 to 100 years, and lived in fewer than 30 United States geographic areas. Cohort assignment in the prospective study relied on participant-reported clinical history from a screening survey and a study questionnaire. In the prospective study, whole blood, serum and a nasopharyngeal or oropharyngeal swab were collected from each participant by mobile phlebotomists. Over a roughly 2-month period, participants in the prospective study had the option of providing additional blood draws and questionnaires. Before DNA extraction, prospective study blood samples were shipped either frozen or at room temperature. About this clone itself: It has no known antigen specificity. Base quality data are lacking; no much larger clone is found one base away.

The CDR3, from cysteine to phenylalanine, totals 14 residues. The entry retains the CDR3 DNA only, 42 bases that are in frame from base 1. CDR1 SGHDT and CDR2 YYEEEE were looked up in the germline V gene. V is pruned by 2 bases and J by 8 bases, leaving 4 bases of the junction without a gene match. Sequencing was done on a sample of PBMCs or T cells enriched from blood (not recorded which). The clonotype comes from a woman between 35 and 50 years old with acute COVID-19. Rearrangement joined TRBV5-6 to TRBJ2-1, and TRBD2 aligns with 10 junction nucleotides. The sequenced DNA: TGTGCCAGCAGCTTTTTCCTAGCGGGAGATGAGCAGTTCTTC. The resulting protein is CASSFFLAGDEQFF.